Each of the 11 T cell receptor beta chains below was sequenced from the same sample in a study of cytomegalovirus exposure and HLA in healthy donors. The study ran its PCR with 60 Vbeta and 13 Jbeta primers. Assay used: immunoSEQ multiplex PCR; TCRdb lists only in-frame clones, some missing. The sample yields 160,000 or so clones, around 80% seen once. Sample: PBMCs. The receptors here all came from a woman in her thirties or forties in good health and CMV-seronegative.

This clone was found once. The V gene is TRBV28, the J gene TRBJ2-4; D may be TRBD1 (6 bases). Per germline, CDR1 MDHEN and CDR2 SYDVKM. Trimming pared 4 bases from V and 0 bases from J, leaving 13 bases between. The CDR3 covers 16 residues. The CDR3 coding sequence is TGTGCCAGCAGTTACAGGGATGAGCTAGCCAAAAACATTCAGTACTTC. Amino acids: CASSYRDELAKNIQYF.

The DNA of the CDR3 is TGTGCCAGCAGCCACCAGAGGCTAGCGGGAGGGAACACCGGGGAGCTGTTTTTT. Translation: CASSHQRLAGGNTGELFF. The rearrangement links TRBV11-3 to TRBJ2-2; 11 nucleotides match TRBD2. Germline V gene lookup returns CDR1 SGHNT and CDR2 YENEEA. The V segment lost 5 bases and the J segment 1 base; nucleotides outside the gene matches: 9. The CDR3 has 18 amino acids.

This rearrangement joins TRBV4-1 to TRBJ2-7, with TRBD1 matching over 8 bases. Per germline, CDR1 MGHRA and CDR2 YSYEKL. V gave up 3 bases and J gave up 2 bases; unmatched junction bases: 6. This CDR3 contains 15 residues. CDR3 coding DNA: TGCGCCAGCAGCCACGGACAGGGTCCTGCCTACGAGCAGTACTTC. This encodes CASSHGQGPAYEQYF.

The CDR3 region has the DNA TGCGCCAGCAGCTCCTCGGCCCGTCGGACAGGAAACTCCTACGAGCAGTACTTC. This translates into CASSSSARRTGNSYEQYF. This chain connects TRBV5-1 to TRBJ2-7, with 7 positions matching TRBD1. In germline, CDR1 is SGHRS, CDR2 YFSETQ. J gave up 0 bases and V 3 bases, and 15 bases lay outside the gene matches. CDR3 length: 18 amino acids.

The chain joins TRBV11-2 to TRBJ2-2, with 8 bases that match TRBD2. The germline gives CDR1 SGHAT, CDR2 FQNNGV. The junction had 9 bases not matched to a gene; V was cut back by 5 bases and J by 7 bases. There are 15 residues in the CDR3. The CDR3 is CASSNGGALSGELFF. In nucleotides, the CDR3 is TGTGCCAGCAGCAACGGGGGGGCCTTGAGCGGGGAGCTGTTTTTT.

This rearrangement joins TRBV2 to TRBJ1-5; D is uncertain. Trimming took off 3 bases at V and 3 bases at J, with 12 bases between the two ends. Germline CDR1 is SNHLY and CDR2 is FYNNEI. The CDR3 length is 15 residues. The CDR3 is CASSERGSNNQPQHF. In DNA, the CDR3 is TGTGCCAGCAGTGAGCGGGGTTCTAACAATCAGCCCCAGCATTTT.

This sequence joins TRBV4-3 and TRBJ1-1; D call uncertain. V dropped 0 bases and J dropped 2 bases, with 10 bases sitting between them. Germline values: CDR1 LGHNA, CDR2 YSLEER. There are 15 residues in the CDR3. For the CDR3, the DNA is TGCGCCAGCAGCCAAGATTCGGGTCTAAACACTGAAGCTTTCTTT. This gives the protein CASSQDSGLNTEAFF.

J is TRBJ2-7 and V is TRBV19, with D possibly matching TRBD1 (5 bases). Germline CDR1 and CDR2: LNHDA and SQIVND (reference sequence). The ends were cut back, 4 bases at V and 2 bases at J, with 6 bases in the middle. This CDR3 has 12 residues. CDR3 nucleotides: TGTGCCAGTAGTAAGACAGCCTACGAGCAGTACTTC. Protein: CASSKTAYEQYF.

The chain links TRBV18 to TRBJ1-5; D might be TRBD1 (5 bases). Germline CDR1 KGHSH, CDR2 LQKENI. The CDR3 length is 14 residues. V lost 4 bases and J lost 0, with 7 bases in between. CDR3 sequence reads: CASSLGASNQPQHF. The CDR3 DNA sequence: TGTGCCAGCTCACTAGGGGCTAGCAATCAGCCCCAGCATTTT.

The chain combines TRBV29-1 with TRBJ1-3, with a tentative D call TRBD1 (5 bases). Looked up from germline, CDR1 is SQVTM and CDR2 is ANQGSEA. The ends were cut back, 3 bases at V and 0 bases at J, with 6 bases in the middle. This CDR3 has 13 residues. CDR3 amino acids: CSVDTGSGNTIYF. DNA of the CDR3: TGCAGCGTTGACACAGGCTCTGGAAACACCATATATTTT.

V usage is TRBV4-3 and J usage is TRBJ2-3; 11 nucleotides align to TRBD2. The J segment lost 5 bases and the V segment lost 2 bases, leaving 3 bases of the junction unmatched. This CDR3 comprises 15 residues. Germline lookup yields CDR1 LGHNA and CDR2 YSLEER. As DNA, the CDR3 is TGCGCCAGCAGCCAACTAGCGGGAGGTCAAGATACGCAGTATTTT. This sequence encodes CASSQLAGGQDTQYF.